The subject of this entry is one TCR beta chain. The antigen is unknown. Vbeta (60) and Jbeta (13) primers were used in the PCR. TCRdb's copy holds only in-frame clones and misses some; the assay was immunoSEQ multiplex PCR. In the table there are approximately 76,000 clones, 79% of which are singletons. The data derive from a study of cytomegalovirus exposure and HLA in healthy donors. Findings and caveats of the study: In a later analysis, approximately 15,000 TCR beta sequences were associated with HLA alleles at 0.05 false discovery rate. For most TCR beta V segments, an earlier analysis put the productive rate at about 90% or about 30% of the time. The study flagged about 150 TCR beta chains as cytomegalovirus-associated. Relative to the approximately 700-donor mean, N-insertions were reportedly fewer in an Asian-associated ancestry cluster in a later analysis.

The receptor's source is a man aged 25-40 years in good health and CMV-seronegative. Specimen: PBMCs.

CDR3 loop: CASSIIGESPLHF. As DNA, the CDR3 is TGTGCCAGTAGTATAATCGGGGAGTCACCCCTCCACTTT. This chain uses TRBV19 with TRBJ1-6; D unresolved. The germline gives CDR1 LNHDA, CDR2 SQIVND (reference sequence). V was shortened by 2 bases and J by 10 bases, with 9 bases between the two germline ends. CDR3 size: 13 residues.